This T cell receptor beta chain derives from a study of blood T cell repertoires in COVID-19. Germline CDR1 is LNHDA and CDR2 is SQIVND (reference sequence). This CDR3 is built from 15 residues. The V gene lost 2 bases and the J gene lost 4 bases, with 12 bases spanning the gap. Clones were sequenced by immunoSEQ multiplex PCR, and TCRdb holds only the in-frame ones, with some missing. The sample includes 150,000 to 200,000 clones, 79% of them seen just once. The sequenced material came from peripheral blood. The clonotype was recovered from a woman aged 60 to 75 with COVID-19, enrolled during active disease. This chain links TRBV19 with TRBJ2-1; possible D gene TRBD1, 6 bases. CDR3 sequence reads: CASSIRGQGYNEQFF. The CDR3 nucleotides are TGTGCCAGTAGTATACGAGGCCAGGGGTACAATGAGCAGTTCTTC.